Below are 22 T cell receptor beta chains sequenced from a single sample in a study of regulatory T cells in long-lasting Graves disease. Arm-PCR of CDR3 regions and iRepertoire HTBI primers were used to build TCR beta libraries. TCRdb re-analysed the multiplex PCR reads in MiXCR, keeping a single row per CDR3 protein. This sample has hundreds of thousands of distinct CDR3 sequences, with around 20% found just once. Time point given: persistent/refractory GD, antithyroid drugs over 5 years with positive TRAb. The authors made the TCR library using RNA they extracted from PBMCs. The source material was peripheral blood mononuclear cells (PBMCs), sampled when the disease was refractory, from a patient treated with antithyroid drugs. The receptors shown here come from a female donor with Graves disease.

This clonotype was counted a few times. The CDR3 protein is CASSQDVLAGVIGELFF. The DNA of the CDR3 is TGTGCCAGCAGCCAAGACGTACTAGCGGGAGTAATCGGGGAGCTGTTTTTT. The chain is built from TRBV14 and TRBJ2-2; 11 bases line up with TRBD2. CDR3 size: 17 residues. V trimming: 0 bases; J trimming: 7 bases; junction bases outside the gene matches: 7. Germline-derived CDR1 and CDR2 are SGHDN and FVKESK. The full variable domain, its missing parts supplied by reference TRBV14 and TRBJ2-2, is EAGVTQFPSHSVIEKGQTVTLRCDPISGHDNLYWYRRVMGKEIKFLLHFVKESKQDESGMPNNRFLAERTGGTYSTLKVQPAELEDSGVYFCASSQDVLAGVIGELFFGEGSRLTVL.

In its sample, this clonotype was seen many times. This chain connects TRBV28 to TRBJ2-2; possibly TRBD1 for D (6 bases). Trimming left V 4 bases short and J 2 bases short, with 11 bases between. The CDR3 covers 15 residues. CDR1 and CDR2 from the germline V gene are MDHEN and SYDVKM. CDR3 DNA sequence: TGTGCCAGCAGTTCGGGACAAACCAACACCGGGGAGCTGTTTTTT. It specifies CASSSGQTNTGELFF.

This clonotype was picked up a small number of times. The chain uses TRBV18 and TRBJ2-7; TRBD2 is a possible D gene (6 bases). This CDR3 contains 15 residues. V lost 3 bases and J lost 1, with 13 bases in between. Germline lookup yields CDR1 KGHSH and CDR2 LQKENI. This chain's CDR3 is CASSPWGDESYEQYF. In DNA form, the CDR3 reads TGTGCCAGCTCACCCTGGGGGGACGAATCCTACGAGCAGTACTTC.

This clonotype was seen more than once but under ten times. The CDR3 DNA reads as TGTGCCAGTAATGCTGCGGGAGGATCCGGGACCCAGTACTTC. Translation gives CASNAAGGSGTQYF. The rearrangement uses TRBV19 and TRBJ2-5, with 8 bases fitting TRBD2. Germline CDR1 reads LNHDA; CDR2 reads SQIVND (reference sequence). The CDR3 is 14 amino acids. V shed 7 bases, J shed 7 bases, and the junction held 11 bases outside the gene matches.

Many counts were recorded for this clonotype. The V call is TRBV28, the J call TRBJ2-5; maybe TRBD1 (5 bases). Looked up from germline, CDR1 is MDHEN and CDR2 is SYDVKM. This CDR3 is built from 14 residues. Trimming stripped 6 bases from V and 2 bases from J, with 13 bases between. DNA for the CDR3: TGTGCCAGCAGGACCCGGACACCACAAGAGACCCAGTACTTC. Encoded protein: CASRTRTPQETQYF.

Ten or more counts support this clonotype. The chain combines TRBV28 with TRBJ1-6; maybe TRBD1 (5 bases). CDR3 length equals 13 residues. The V end was cut by 8 bases, the J end by 10 bases, with 15 bases between. Germline-derived CDR1 and CDR2 are MDHEN and SYDVKM. The CDR3 sequence: CASGVGGGSPLHF. The CDR3 coding sequence is TGTGCCAGCGGGGTTGGGGGAGGGTCACCCCTCCACTTT.

This clonotype appeared a few times. V gene TRBV20-1 combines with J gene TRBJ2-2, with 9 bases lining up with TRBD1. The CDR3 runs to 17 residues. Germline V CDR1 and CDR2: DFQATT, SNEGSKA (reference sequence). Losses at the gene ends were 3 bases for V and 5 bases for J; bases not matched to a gene: 13. In nucleotides, the CDR3 is TGCAGTGCTAGGGTTTGGAGGGACAGGGCTACGACCGGGGAGCTGTTTTTT. Its protein product is CSARVWRDRATTGELFF.

The sample holds many counts of this clonotype. The chain has TRBV24-1 and TRBJ2-2, with TRBD2 identical over 10 bases. This CDR3 is 17 amino acids long. V trimming: 2 bases; J trimming: 6 bases; junction bases outside the gene matches: 8. Germline lookup yields CDR1 KGHDR and CDR2 SFDVKD. The CDR3 sequence is CATSDSAGTSAPGELFF. In DNA form, the CDR3 reads TGTGCCACCAGTGATTCGGCCGGGACTAGCGCCCCCGGGGAGCTGTTTTTT.

CDR3 sequence (DNA): TGTGCCAGCAGCTCCGATACTAGCGATGGCGAGCAGTACTTC. Encoded protein: CASSSDTSDGEQYF. The rearrangement links TRBV11-1 to TRBJ2-7; TRBD2 matches 7 bases. Trimming at V came to 4 bases and at J to 6 bases, leaving 9 bases not matched to a gene. Per the germline V gene, CDR1 is SGHAT and CDR2 is FQDESV (reference sequence). CDR3 size: 14 residues.

Many counts were recorded for this clonotype. The CDR3, as DNA: TGTGCCAGTAGTACCTACCCGGGACAGATGAACACTGAAGCTTTCTTT. It encodes CASSTYPGQMNTEAFF. The V and J genes are TRBV19 and TRBJ1-1; TRBD1 agrees at 7 bases. With V trimmed by 4 bases and J by 0 bases, 8 bases remained unmatched. The CDR3 has 16 amino acids. From germline, CDR1 is LNHDA and CDR2 SQIVND (reference sequence). Together with reference TRBV19 and TRBJ1-1, the CDR3 gives the full variable domain: DGGITQSPKYLFRKEGQNVTLSCEQNLNHDAMYWYRQDPGQGLRLIYYSQIVNDFQKGDIAEGYSVSREKKESFPLTVTSAQKNPTAFYLCASSTYPGQMNTEAFFGQGTRLTVV.

V usage is TRBV13 and J usage is TRBJ2-7; a possible D gene is TRBD2 (6 bases). The CDR3 covers 12 residues. The V and J ends lost 7 bases and 5 bases respectively, with 12 bases between them. Germline values: CDR1 PRHDT, CDR2 FYEKMQ (reference sequence). CDR3 DNA: TGTGCCAGCACCGGGAGTTCGAACGAGCAGTACTTC. Amino acids: CASTGSSNEQYF.

The J gene is TRBJ1-1, the V gene TRBV20-1; the D is unclear. Germline V CDR1 and CDR2: DFQATT, SNEGSKA (reference sequence). Trimming removed 6 bases from V and 3 bases from J, with 11 bases in between. The CDR3 loop spans 12 amino acids. CDR3: CSATSIDTEAFF. CDR3 nucleotide sequence: TGCAGTGCAACTTCGATTGACACTGAAGCTTTCTTT.

In this sample, this clonotype turned up many times. This chain connects TRBV20-1 to TRBJ1-2, with D uncertain. There are 13 residues in the CDR3. Germline-derived CDR1 and CDR2 are DFQATT and SNEGSKA (reference sequence). V lost 2 bases and J lost 7, with 14 bases in between. The chain's CDR3 is CSARPSPGGGYTF. The CDR3, as DNA: TGCAGTGCTAGACCGAGCCCGGGCGGTGGCTACACCTTC.

This clonotype was picked up many times. This rearrangement joins TRBV29-1 to TRBJ2-5; TRBD2 matches 7 bases. Unmatched junction bases numbered 5, after V lost 8 bases and J lost 2 bases. The germline CDR1 and CDR2 sequences are SQVTM and ANQGSEA. The CDR3 runs to 12 residues. CDR3 sequence reads: CSTKAGQETQYF. The CDR3 DNA follows: TGCAGCACTAAAGCGGGACAAGAGACCCAGTACTTC. The full variable domain, with the rest looked up from reference TRBV29-1 and TRBJ2-5, is SAVISQKPSRDICQRGTSLTIQCQVDSQVTMMFWYRQQPGQSLTLIATANQGSEATYESGFVIDKFPISRPNLTFSTLTVSNMSPEDSSIYLCSTKAGQETQYFGPGTRLLVL.

The genes are TRBV7-9 and TRBJ2-2, with TRBD1 as a possible D gene (6 bases). This CDR3 is built from 14 residues. Germline V lookup: CDR1 SEHNR, CDR2 FQNEAQ (reference sequence). V shed 5 bases and J shed 4 bases, with 11 bases lying between them. This chain's CDR3 is CASSPNRVTGELFF. DNA of the CDR3: TGTGCCAGCAGCCCCAACAGGGTCACCGGGGAGCTGTTTTTT. The variable domain in full, with the rest retrieved from reference TRBV7-9 and TRBJ2-2, is DTGVSQNPRHKITKRGQNVTFRCDPISEHNRLYWYRQTLGQGPEFLTYFQNEAQLEKSRLLSDRFSAERPKGSFSTLEIQRTEQGDSAMYLCASSPNRVTGELFFGEGSRLTVL.

At least ten counts were recorded for this clonotype. This chain uses TRBV12-3 or TRBV12-4 with TRBJ2-7, with D possibly TRBD1 on 6 matching bases. This CDR3 is built from 16 residues. V was pared by 7 bases and J by 7 bases, with 26 bases between. CDR3 protein: CASTPRPGQTPQEQYF. CDR3 nucleotides: TGTGCCAGCACTCCTCGGCCGGGACAAACCCCTCAAGAGCAGTACTTC.

In this sample, this clonotype turned up many times. DNA for the CDR3: TGTGCCAGCAGGACAGGGGGCTCCTCCGAGTCCTACGAGCAGTACTTC. Amino acids: CASRTGGSSESYEQYF. The rearrangement links TRBV28 to TRBJ2-7; 10 nucleotides line up with TRBD1. Germline V gene lookup returns CDR1 MDHEN and CDR2 SYDVKM. The V and J ends lost 6 bases and 1 base, in that order; junction bases with no gene match: 9. CDR3 length: 16 residues.

This clonotype occurred a few times. The genes are TRBV7-9 and TRBJ2-2; no clear D gene. CDR3 length: 17 residues. V lost 2 bases and J 0 bases, leaving 13 bases between the germline ends. The germline V gene has CDR1 SEHNR and CDR2 FQNEAQ (reference sequence). CDR3 nucleotides: TGTGCCAGCAGCTTACCCACACTATCTACGAACACCGGGGAGCTGTTTTTT. Translation: CASSLPTLSTNTGELFF.

This clonotype was recorded a few times. V is TRBV4-1 and J is TRBJ2-7; D unclear. CDR3 length: 13 residues. Trimming stripped 4 bases from V and 3 bases from J, with 10 bases between. Germline loops: CDR1 MGHRA, CDR2 YSYEKL. CDR3 residues: CASSLSDNYEQYF. DNA of the CDR3: TGCGCCAGCAGCCTCTCTGACAACTACGAGCAGTACTTC.

The genes are TRBV6-1 and TRBJ2-5; tentatively, D is TRBD2 (6 bases). The CDR3 runs to 12 residues. V lost 6 bases to trimming and J lost 4 bases, with 9 bases between them. Germline CDR1 MNHNS, CDR2 SASEGT. The CDR3: CASREGRETQYF. DNA for the CDR3: TGTGCCAGCAGGGAGGGGAGAGAGACCCAGTACTTC.

This clonotype has a handful of counts. The chain uses TRBV15 and TRBJ1-1; D is unresolved. CDR3 size: 14 residues. V lost 5 bases and J lost 1, with 11 bases in between. CDR1 LNHNV and CDR2 YYDKDF come from the germline V gene (reference sequence). CDR3 nucleotides: TGTGCCACCAGCCCCCGGCTGGGGAACACTGAAGCTTTCTTT. It is translated as CATSPRLGNTEAFF.

A word on this clonotype: This may be a read error: a much more frequent sequence differs by one nucleotide. This CDR3 fails to terminate in the conserved phenylalanine or tryptophan, so it likely reflects a read error. DNA for the CDR3: TGTGCCTGGAGTCCCACAGGGTTTGAGACCCAGTACTCC. Residues: CAWSPTGFETQYS. The chain employs TRBV30 and TRBJ2-5; perhaps TRBD1 as D (6 bases). The CDR3 is 13 residues long. Germline CDR1 and CDR2: GTSNPN and SVGIG (reference sequence). With 2 bases removed from V and 5 bases from J, the gap between germline ends came to 12 bases.